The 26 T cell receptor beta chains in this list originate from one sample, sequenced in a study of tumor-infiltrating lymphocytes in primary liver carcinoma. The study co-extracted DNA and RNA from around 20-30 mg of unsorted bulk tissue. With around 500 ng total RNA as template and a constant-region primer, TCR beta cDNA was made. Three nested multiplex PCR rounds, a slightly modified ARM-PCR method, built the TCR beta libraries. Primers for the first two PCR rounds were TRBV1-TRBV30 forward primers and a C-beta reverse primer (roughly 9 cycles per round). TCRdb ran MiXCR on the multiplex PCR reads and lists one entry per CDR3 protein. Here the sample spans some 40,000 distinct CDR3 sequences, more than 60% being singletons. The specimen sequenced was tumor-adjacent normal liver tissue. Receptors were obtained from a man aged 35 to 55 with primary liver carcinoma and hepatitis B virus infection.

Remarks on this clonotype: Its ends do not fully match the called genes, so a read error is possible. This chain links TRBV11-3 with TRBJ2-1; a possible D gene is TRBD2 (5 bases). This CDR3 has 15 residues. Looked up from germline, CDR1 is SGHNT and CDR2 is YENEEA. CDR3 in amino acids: CASSESSSSYNERFF. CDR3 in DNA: TGTGCCAGCAGTGAATCTAGCTCATCCTACAATGAGCGGTTCTTC. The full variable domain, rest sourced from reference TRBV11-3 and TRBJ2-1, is EAGVVQSPRYKIIEKKQPVAFWCNPISGHNTLYWYLQNLGQGPELLIRYENEEAVDDSQLPKDRFSAERLKGVDSTLKIQPAELGDSAVYLCASSESSSSYNERFFGPGTRLTVL.

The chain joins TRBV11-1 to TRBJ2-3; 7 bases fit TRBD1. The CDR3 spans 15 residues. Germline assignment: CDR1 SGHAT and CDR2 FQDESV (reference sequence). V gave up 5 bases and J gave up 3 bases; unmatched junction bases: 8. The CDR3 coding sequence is TGTGCCAGCAGCCAGCCGGGACAGCTTACAGATACGCAGTATTTT. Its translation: CASSQPGQLTDTQYF.

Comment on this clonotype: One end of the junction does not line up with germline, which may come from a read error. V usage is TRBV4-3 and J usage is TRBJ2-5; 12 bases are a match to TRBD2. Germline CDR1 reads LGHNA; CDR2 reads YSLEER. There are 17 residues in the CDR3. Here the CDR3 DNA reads TGCACCAGCAGCCAAGCGGCTAGCGGGAGGGCCCTGGAGGCCCAGTACTTC. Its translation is CTSSQAASGRALEAQYF.

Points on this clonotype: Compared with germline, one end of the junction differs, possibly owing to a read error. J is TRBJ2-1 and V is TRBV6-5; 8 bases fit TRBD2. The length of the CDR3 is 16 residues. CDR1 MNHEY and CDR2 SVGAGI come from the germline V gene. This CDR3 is CASRRERLALYNEQFF. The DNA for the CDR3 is TGTGCCAGCCGTCGAGAGAGACTAGCGCTTTACAATGAACAGTTCTTC.

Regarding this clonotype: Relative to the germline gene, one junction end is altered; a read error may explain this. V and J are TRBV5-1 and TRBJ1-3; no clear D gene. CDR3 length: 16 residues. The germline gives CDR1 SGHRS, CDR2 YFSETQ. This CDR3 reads CASNLDGQNPGNTIYF. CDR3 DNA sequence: TGCGCCAGCAACTTGGACGGGCAAAACCCTGGAAACACCATATATTTT.

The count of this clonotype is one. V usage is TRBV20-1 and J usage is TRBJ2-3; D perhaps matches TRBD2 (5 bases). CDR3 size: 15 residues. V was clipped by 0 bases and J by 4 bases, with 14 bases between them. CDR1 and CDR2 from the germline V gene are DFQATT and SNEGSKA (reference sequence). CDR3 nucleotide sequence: TGCAGTGCTAGAGATAATTCGGGGATGGCAGATACGCAGTATTTT. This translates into CSARDNSGMADTQYF.

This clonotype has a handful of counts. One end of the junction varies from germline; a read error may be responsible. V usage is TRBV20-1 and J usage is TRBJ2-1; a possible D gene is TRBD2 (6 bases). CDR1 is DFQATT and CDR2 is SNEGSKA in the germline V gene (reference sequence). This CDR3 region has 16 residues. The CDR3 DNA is TGCAGTGCTAACCCGGGACTCCAGAGCTCCTACATTGAGCAGTTCTTC. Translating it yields CSANPGLQSSYIEQFF.

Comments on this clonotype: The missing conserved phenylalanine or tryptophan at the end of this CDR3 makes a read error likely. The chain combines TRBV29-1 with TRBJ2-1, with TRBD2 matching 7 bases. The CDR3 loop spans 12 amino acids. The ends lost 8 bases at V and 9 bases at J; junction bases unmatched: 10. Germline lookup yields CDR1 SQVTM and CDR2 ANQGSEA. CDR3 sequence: CSSERGVGEQFS. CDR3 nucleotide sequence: TGCAGCTCAGAACGGGGGGTGGGTGAGCAGTTCTCC.

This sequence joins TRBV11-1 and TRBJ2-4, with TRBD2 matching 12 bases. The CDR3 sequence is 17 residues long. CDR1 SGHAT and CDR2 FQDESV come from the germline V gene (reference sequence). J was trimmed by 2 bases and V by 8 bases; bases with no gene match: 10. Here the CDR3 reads CASGSPGTSGSKNIQYF. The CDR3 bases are TGTGCCAGCGGCTCTCCCGGGACTAGCGGGTCCAAAAACATTCAGTACTTC.

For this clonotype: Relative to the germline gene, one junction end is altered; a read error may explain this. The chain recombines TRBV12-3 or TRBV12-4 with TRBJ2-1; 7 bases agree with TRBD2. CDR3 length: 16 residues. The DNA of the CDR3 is TGTGTCGGTGGGGCTAGCGGCCATAGCTCCTACAATGAGCAGTCCTTC. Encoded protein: CVGGASGHSSYNEQSF.

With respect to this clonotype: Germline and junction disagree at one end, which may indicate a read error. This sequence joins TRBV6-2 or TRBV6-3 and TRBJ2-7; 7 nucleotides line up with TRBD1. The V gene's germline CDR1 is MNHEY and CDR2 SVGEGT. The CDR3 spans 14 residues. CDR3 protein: CASSSFGTDYEQYF. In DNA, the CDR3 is TGTGCCAGCAGTTCGTTCGGGACAGACTACGAGCAGTACTTT.

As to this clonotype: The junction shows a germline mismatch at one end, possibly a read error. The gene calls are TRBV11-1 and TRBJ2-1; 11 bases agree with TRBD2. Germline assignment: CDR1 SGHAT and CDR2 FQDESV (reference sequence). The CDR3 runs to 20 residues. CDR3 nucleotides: TGTGCCAGCAGCATAGGAAAGACTAGCGGGGCCACACGATTCGGCAATGTGCAGTTCTTC. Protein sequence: CASSIGKTSGATRFGNVQFF.

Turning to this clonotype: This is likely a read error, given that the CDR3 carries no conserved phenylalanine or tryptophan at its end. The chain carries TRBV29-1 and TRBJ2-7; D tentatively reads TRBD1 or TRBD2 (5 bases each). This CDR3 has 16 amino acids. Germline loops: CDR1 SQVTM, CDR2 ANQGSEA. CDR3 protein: CSAMTSGTGTPYEQYI. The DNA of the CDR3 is TGTAGCGCCATGACATCTGGGACCGGCACACCCTACGAGCAGTACATA.

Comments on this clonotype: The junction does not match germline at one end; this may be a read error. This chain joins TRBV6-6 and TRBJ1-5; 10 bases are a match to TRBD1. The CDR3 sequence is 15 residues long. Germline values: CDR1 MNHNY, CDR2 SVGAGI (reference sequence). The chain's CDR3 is CASRHRDRGFQLQHF. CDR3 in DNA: TGTGCCAGTAGACACCGGGACAGGGGATTTCAGCTCCAGCATTTT.

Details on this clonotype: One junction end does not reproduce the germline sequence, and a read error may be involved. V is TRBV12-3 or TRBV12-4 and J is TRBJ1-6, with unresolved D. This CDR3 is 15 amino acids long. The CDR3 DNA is TGTACCAGCAGGCCCGGGCGGATGGGTAATTCACCCCTCCGCTTT. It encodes CTSRPGRMGNSPLRF.

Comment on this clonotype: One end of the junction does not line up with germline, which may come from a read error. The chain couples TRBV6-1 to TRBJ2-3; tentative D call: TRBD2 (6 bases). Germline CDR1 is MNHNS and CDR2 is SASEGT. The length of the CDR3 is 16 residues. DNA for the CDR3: TGTGCCAGCAGTGAAGTTTTGCGGAGTCTGCGGGATACGCGGTATTTC. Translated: CASSEVLRSLRDTRYF.

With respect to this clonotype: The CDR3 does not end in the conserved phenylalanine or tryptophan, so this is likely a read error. The CDR3 DNA reads TGTGCCAACAGCTTGGACACCCAAACCTCCTACGAGCAGTACATC. Translating it yields CANSLDTQTSYEQYI. V is TRBV7-9 and J is TRBJ2-7; TRBD1 might be the D (5 bases). Germline lookup yields CDR1 SEHNR and CDR2 FQNEAQ (reference sequence). The CDR3 has 15 amino acids.

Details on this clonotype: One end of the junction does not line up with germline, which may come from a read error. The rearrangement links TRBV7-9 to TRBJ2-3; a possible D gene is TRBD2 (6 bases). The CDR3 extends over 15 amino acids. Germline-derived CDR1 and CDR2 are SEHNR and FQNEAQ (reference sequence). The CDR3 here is CASSAGNTSIDTQYF. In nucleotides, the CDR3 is TGTGCCAGCAGCGCCGGGAATACTAGCATAGATACGCAGTATTTT.

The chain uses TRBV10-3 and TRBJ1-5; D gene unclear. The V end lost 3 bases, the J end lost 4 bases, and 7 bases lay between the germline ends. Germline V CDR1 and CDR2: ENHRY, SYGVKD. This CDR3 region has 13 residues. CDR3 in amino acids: CAISDGENQPQHF. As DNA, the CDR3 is TGTGCCATCAGTGACGGGGAGAATCAGCCCCAGCATTTT.

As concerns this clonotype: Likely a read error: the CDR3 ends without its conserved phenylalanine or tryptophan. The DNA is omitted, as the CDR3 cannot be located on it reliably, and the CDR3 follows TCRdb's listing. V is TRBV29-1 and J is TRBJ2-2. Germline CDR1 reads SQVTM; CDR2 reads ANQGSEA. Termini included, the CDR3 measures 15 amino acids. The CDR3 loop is CSVVVGIVDTGELSS.

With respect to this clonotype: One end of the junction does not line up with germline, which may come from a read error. CDR3 bases: TGTGCTAGCAGCTTAGATAGGGGCGGGGGGTTCTATAATGAGCAGTTCTTC. Its protein is CASSLDRGGGFYNEQFF. The chain uses TRBV11-2 and TRBJ2-1; 8 positions match TRBD2. CDR1 is SGHAT, CDR2 FQNNGV, per germline. This CDR3 region has 17 residues.

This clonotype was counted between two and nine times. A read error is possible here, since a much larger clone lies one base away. CDR3 amino acids: CASNKNRLEKLFF. CDR3 bases: TGTGCCAGCAACAAGAACAGACTAGAAAAACTGTTTTTT. The chain uses TRBV2 and TRBJ1-4; D ambiguous. V was shortened by 7 bases and J by 8 bases, with 14 bases between the two germline ends. CDR1 and CDR2 from the germline V gene are SNHLY and FYNNEI. This CDR3 contains 13 residues.

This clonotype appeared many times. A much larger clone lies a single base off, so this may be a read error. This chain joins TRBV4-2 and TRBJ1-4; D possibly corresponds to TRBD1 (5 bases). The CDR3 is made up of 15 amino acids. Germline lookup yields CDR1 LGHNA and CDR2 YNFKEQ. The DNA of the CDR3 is TGTGCCAGCAGCCCCGTGGGGGGGTTGAACGAAAAACCGTTTTTT. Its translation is CASSPVGGLNEKPFF.

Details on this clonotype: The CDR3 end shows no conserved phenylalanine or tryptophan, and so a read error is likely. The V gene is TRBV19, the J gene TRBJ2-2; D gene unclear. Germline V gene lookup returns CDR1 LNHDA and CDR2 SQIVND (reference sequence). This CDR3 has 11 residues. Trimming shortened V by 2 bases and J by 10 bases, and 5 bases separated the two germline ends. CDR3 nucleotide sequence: TGTGCCAGTAGTATATTTGTGGAGCTGTTTGTT. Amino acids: CASSIFVELFV.

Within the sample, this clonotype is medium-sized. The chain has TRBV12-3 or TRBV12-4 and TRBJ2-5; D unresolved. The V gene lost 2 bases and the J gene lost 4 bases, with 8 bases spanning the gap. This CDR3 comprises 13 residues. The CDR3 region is CASSLIVGETQYF. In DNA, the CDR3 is TGTGCCAGCAGTTTAATAGTGGGAGAGACCCAGTACTTC.

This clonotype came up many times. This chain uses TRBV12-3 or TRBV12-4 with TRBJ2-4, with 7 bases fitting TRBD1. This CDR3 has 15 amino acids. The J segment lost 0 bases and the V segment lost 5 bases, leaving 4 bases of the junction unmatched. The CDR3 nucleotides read TGTGCCAGCAGTGGGACAGAGCTAGCCAAAAACATTCAGTACTTC. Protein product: CASSGTELAKNIQYF.